The rows below give T cell receptor beta chains drawn from one sample of a study of T cell repertoires in cytomegalovirus infection. TCRdb recomputed calls from the reads with MiXCR, one row per CDR3 protein. The data contain approximately 190,000 distinct CDR3 sequences, 28% of them singletons. The material sequenced was PBMCs. The receptors were gathered from a human donor in good health (CMV status not recorded). Some clones in this sample may be carry-over from other donors' samples. The CDR3 runs from the conserved cysteine through the conserved F or W. A D gene is named only where the DNA matches it firmly. Clone size is given for some rows only: seen once, a few or many times, or a class if the clone is expanded.

NA NA TRBJ1-1 TRBV30 CAWAQGGETTEAFF TGTGCCTGGGCCCAGGGAGGGGAAACCACTGAAGCTTTCTTT
NA NA TRBJ2-6 TRBV7-3 CASSSPAFSGANVLTF TGTGCCAGCAGTTCCCCCGCCTTCTCTGGGGCCAACGTCCTGACTTTC
TRBD2 NA TRBJ2-7 TRBV6-2/TRBV6-3 CASSGRFGGGPYEQYF TGTGCCAGCAGTGGCCGGTTCGGGGGGGGCCCCTACGAGCAGTACTTC
NA few TRBJ1-2 TRBV29-1 CSVEEGSGYTF TGCAGCGTTGAAGAGGGGTCTGGCTACACCTTC
NA NA TRBJ1-1 TRBV28 CATGGARTEAFF TGTGCCACGGGGGGAGCAAGGACTGAAGCTTTCTTT
TRBD1 NA TRBJ1-1 TRBV5-6 CASSTRTGNFFKNTEAFF TGTGCCAGCAGCACCCGGACAGGTAACTTTTTTAAGAACACTGAAGCTTTCTTT
NA NA TRBJ1-4 TRBV7-8 CASSPRASEKLFF TGTGCCAGCAGCCCGCGCGCGAGTGAAAAACTGTTTTTT
NA many TRBJ2-1 TRBV7-2 CASSLYRDHNEQFF TGTGCCAGCAGCTTATATCGCGACCACAATGAGCAGTTCTTC
NA NA TRBJ1-3 TRBV7-2 CASSLRETSGNTIYF TGTGCCAGCAGCCTGAGGGAAACCTCTGGAAACACCATATATTTT
NA few TRBJ2-1 TRBV7-9 CASSLENEQFF TGTGCCAGCAGCTTAGAGAATGAGCAGTTCTTC
TRBD2 few TRBJ2-1 TRBV20-1 CSAMGLAGGPSEQFF TGCAGTGCTATGGGACTAGCGGGGGGGCCTTCTGAGCAGTTCTTC
NA NA TRBJ2-5 TRBV5-4 CASSLGAVVGETQYF TGTGCCAGCAGCTTGGGGGCAGTGGTCGGAGAGACCCAGTACTTC
NA few TRBJ1-1 TRBV2 CASMTEGGMNTEAFF TGTGCCAGCATGACCGAAGGCGGCATGAACACTGAAGCTTTCTTT
NA NA TRBJ1-2 TRBV29-1 CSAESGDGYTF TGCAGCGCCGAATCAGGGGATGGCTACACCTTC
NA few TRBJ2-6 TRBV20-1 CSATNRETGANVLTF TGCAGTGCCACGAACAGGGAAACTGGGGCCAACGTCCTGACTTTC
NA many TRBJ1-4 TRBV7-8 CASSPLDRNVATNEKLFF TGTGCCAGCAGCCCGTTGGACAGAAACGTTGCAACTAATGAAAAACTGTTTTTT
TRBD2 few TRBJ2-2 TRBV4-1 CASTLAGGQTGELFF TGCGCCAGCACCCTAGCGGGGGGGCAAACCGGGGAGCTGTTTTTT
NA many TRBJ1-5 TRBV7-8 CASRPTGLNQPQHF TGTGCCAGCAGGCCAACAGGCCTCAATCAGCCCCAGCATTTT
NA few TRBJ1-1 TRBV20-1 CSARKSGLPTEAFF TGCAGTGCTAGAAAGTCAGGCCTACCCACTGAAGCTTTCTTT
TRBD1 NA TRBJ1-6 TRBV6-5 CASRLGGPGLEFYNSPLHF TGTGCCAGCAGGCTAGGGGGCCCGGGTCTAGAATTCTATAATTCACCCCTCCACTTT
NA NA TRBJ1-1 TRBV7-2 CASTPKRIGNTEAFF TGTGCCAGCACCCCGAAGCGGATTGGGAACACTGAAGCTTTCTTT
TRBD2 NA TRBJ2-3 TRBV20-1 CSAETSGVSTDTQYF TGCAGTGCCGAGACTAGCGGGGTTAGCACAGATACGCAGTATTTT
TRBD1 few TRBJ1-2 TRBV19 CASSQGQGASRGYTF TGTGCCAGTAGCCAGGGACAGGGGGCGAGTCGAGGCTACACCTTC
NA few TRBJ2-7 TRBV25-1 CASSADGTGRPYF TGTGCCAGCAGTGCGGATGGGACGGGGAGACCGTACTTC
NA NA TRBJ2-1 TRBV6-2/TRBV6-3 CASTAHRAGAVDSYNEQFF TGTGCCAGCACCGCCCATCGGGCGGGGGCCGTTGATTCCTACAATGAGCAGTTCTTC
NA NA TRBJ1-2 TRBV15 CATSRDGINYGYTF TGTGCCACCAGCAGAGACGGGATCAACTATGGCTACACCTTC
NA many TRBJ2-2 TRBV6-1 CASKKGTGELFF TGTGCCAGCAAGAAGGGCACCGGGGAGCTGTTTTTT
NA many TRBJ2-5 TRBV6-1 CASSPIRETQYF TGTGCCAGCAGTCCGATAAGGGAGACCCAGTACTTC
TRBD1 few TRBJ2-7 TRBV10-1 CASSRDRGARIEQYF TGCGCCAGCAGCCGGGACAGGGGTGCTCGGATCGAGCAGTACTTC
NA NA TRBJ1-1 TRBV6-2/TRBV6-3 CASSYSLGNTEAFF TGTGCCAGCAGTTACTCGTTGGGGAACACTGAAGCTTTCTTT
TRBD1 NA TRBJ1-2 TRBV2 CASIDRGANYGYTF TGTGCCAGCATTGACAGGGGTGCGAACTATGGCTACACCTTC
TRBD1 NA TRBJ1-2 TRBV7-9 CASSFGTDYGYTF TGTGCCAGCAGCTTCGGGACAGACTATGGCTACACCTTC
NA NA TRBJ2-1 TRBV6-5 CASSYSLPYNEQFF TGTGCCAGCAGTTACTCCCTACCCTACAATGAGCAGTTCTTC
NA once TRBJ1-5 TRBV30 CAWSGTGKPQHF TGTGCCTGGAGTGGGACGGGGAAGCCCCAGCATTTT
NA NA TRBJ2-2 TRBV6-6 CATSPLSNTGELFF TGTGCCACCTCCCCGCTTTCGAACACCGGGGAGCTGTTTTTT
NA NA TRBJ2-3 TRBV6-2/TRBV6-3 CASSLGNTQYF TGTGCCAGCAGTTTGGGAAATACGCAGTATTTT
NA few TRBJ1-6 TRBV20-1 CSALGTGNSPLHF TGCAGTGCCCTGGGTACAGGGAATTCACCCCTCCACTTT
NA few TRBJ1-6 TRBV25-1 CASSEYWGRGSPLHF TGTGCCAGCAGTGAATATTGGGGCAGGGGTTCACCCCTCCACTTT
TRBD1 few TRBJ2-2 TRBV18 CASSHTRDRSTGELFF TGTGCCAGCTCACACACACGGGACAGGAGCACCGGGGAGCTGTTTTTT
NA few TRBJ2-2 TRBV19 CASSPPSPTGELFF TGTGCCAGTAGCCCGCCGAGTCCCACCGGGGAGCTGTTTTTT
NA NA TRBJ2-7 TRBV10-3 CAISRGVVGEQYF TGTGCCATCAGCCGGGGCGTCGTTGGGGAGCAGTACTTC
TRBD2 many TRBJ2-3 TRBV11-2 CASSLNPGLATDTQYF TGTGCCAGCAGCTTAAACCCGGGACTAGCGACAGATACGCAGTATTTT
NA NA TRBJ1-3 TRBV11-2 CASSFSGDSGNTIYF TGTGCCAGCAGCTTCTCAGGGGACTCTGGAAACACCATATATTTT
TRBD1 many TRBJ1-5 TRBV4-2 CASSQVGGLLRDSHSNQPQHF TGTGCCAGCAGCCAGGTGGGGGGACTCTTACGGGACAGCCATAGCAATCAGCCCCAGCATTTT